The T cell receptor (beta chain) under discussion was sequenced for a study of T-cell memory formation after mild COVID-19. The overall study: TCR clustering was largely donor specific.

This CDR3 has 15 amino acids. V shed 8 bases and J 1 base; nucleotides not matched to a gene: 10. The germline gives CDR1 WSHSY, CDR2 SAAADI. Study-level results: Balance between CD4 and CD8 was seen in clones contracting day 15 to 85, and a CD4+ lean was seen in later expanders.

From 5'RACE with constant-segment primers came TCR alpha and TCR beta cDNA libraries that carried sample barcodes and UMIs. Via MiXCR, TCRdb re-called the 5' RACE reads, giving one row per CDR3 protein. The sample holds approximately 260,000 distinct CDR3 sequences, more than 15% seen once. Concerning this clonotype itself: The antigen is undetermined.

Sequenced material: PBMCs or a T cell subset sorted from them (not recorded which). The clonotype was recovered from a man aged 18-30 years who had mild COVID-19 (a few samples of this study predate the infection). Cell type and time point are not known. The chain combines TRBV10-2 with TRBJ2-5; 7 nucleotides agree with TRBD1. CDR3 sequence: CASLEAGGVQETQYF. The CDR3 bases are TGCGCCAGCCTAGAGGCAGGGGGAGTCCAAGAGACCCAGTACTTC.